These 11 T cell receptor beta chains originate from one sample sequenced in a study of shared clonotypes between healthy human individuals. The table came from immunoSEQ multiplex PCR; TCRdb's copy has only in-frame clones and leaves some out. The table records about 1.5 million clones, 95% to 97% of them present only once. The sequenced material came from naive CD4+ T cells sorted from blood. Subset noted: CD45RA+ positively selected. The receptors were gathered from a man between 25 and 39 years old in good health.

V gene TRBV10-1 combines with J gene TRBJ1-1; tentative D call: TRBD1 (5 bases). Trimming stripped 1 base from V and 3 bases from J, with 12 bases between. The CDR3 extends over 15 amino acids. Germline CDR1 is WNHNN and CDR2 is SYGVQD (reference sequence). CDR3 protein: CASSEFRGGDTEAFF. The CDR3 bases are TGCGCCAGCAGTGAGTTCCGGGGGGGGGACACTGAAGCTTTCTTT.

The genes are TRBV6-1 and TRBJ2-3, with TRBD2 matching over 7 bases. This CDR3 spans 13 amino acids. J lost 4 bases, V lost 4 bases, and 2 bases had no gene match. The germline gives CDR1 MNHNS, CDR2 SASEGT. The CDR3 nucleotides read TGTGCCAGCAGTGCGGGGAGGGCAGATACGCAGTATTTT. This gives the protein CASSAGRADTQYF.

V usage is TRBV5-1 and J usage is TRBJ2-2; 7 bases align to TRBD1. Germline lookup yields CDR1 SGHRS and CDR2 YFSETQ. CDR3 length: 15 residues. The V gene end was trimmed by 0 bases and the J gene end by 6 bases; junction bases not matched to a gene: 5. The CDR3 loop is CASSLVLRGPGELFF. The CDR3 coding sequence is TGCGCCAGCAGCTTGGTTTTGAGGGGGCCCGGGGAGCTGTTTTTT.

A single count supports this clone. A much more abundant neighbour one base away suggests this may be a read error. Distinct nucleotide sequences in the sample also encode this CDR3. V usage is TRBV2 and J usage is TRBJ1-1; 8 bases fit TRBD1. This CDR3 spans 13 amino acids. Germline CDR1 and CDR2: SNHLY and FYNNEI. Losses at the gene ends were 6 bases for V and 1 base for J; bases not matched to a gene: 1. DNA for the CDR3: TGTGCCAGCAGCGACAGGGGGAACACTGAAGCTTTCTTT. Encoded protein: CASSDRGNTEAFF.

This clone occurred once. The chain is built from TRBV7-6 and TRBJ2-5; D might be TRBD2 (6 bases). The CDR3 consists of 14 residues. Germline V gene data show CDR1 as SGHVS and CDR2 as FNYEAQ. The V end lost 0 bases, the J end lost 7 bases, and 12 bases lay between the germline ends. The CDR3 DNA follows: TGTGCCAGCAGCTTAGCGCGGAGGGAGATGACCCAGTACTTC. It yields the protein CASSLARREMTQYF.

The count of this clone is one. V and J are TRBV9 and TRBJ2-5, with 10 bases that match TRBD2. The germline CDR1 and CDR2 sequences are SGDLS and YYNGEE. The V and J ends lost 6 bases and 1 base, in that order; junction bases with no gene match: 3. The CDR3 spans 14 residues. CDR3 in amino acids: CASNIAGGQETQYF. In DNA form, the CDR3 reads TGTGCCAGCAACATAGCGGGAGGCCAAGAGACCCAGTACTTC.

V gene TRBV7-2 combines with J gene TRBJ2-7, with D possibly being TRBD1 or TRBD2 (5 bases each). V was shortened by 5 bases and J by 0 bases, with 14 bases between the two germline ends. Germline V gene lookup returns CDR1 SGHTA and CDR2 FQGNSA. This CDR3 is 15 amino acids long. This CDR3 is CASSLGTLSSYEQYF. The CDR3 DNA reads as TGTGCCAGCAGCCTCGGGACGTTGAGCTCCTACGAGCAGTACTTC.

V and J are TRBV19 and TRBJ1-4; D might be TRBD1 (5 bases). Germline CDR1 and CDR2: LNHDA and SQIVND (reference sequence). This CDR3 is built from 13 residues. V gave up 5 bases and J gave up 6 bases, with 10 bases separating them. The CDR3 reads CASSVGTYEKLFF. The CDR3 nucleotides are TGTGCCAGTAGTGTAGGGACCTATGAAAAACTGTTTTTT. Full variable domain (rest looked up from reference TRBV19 and TRBJ1-4): DGGITQSPKYLFRKEGQNVTLSCEQNLNHDAMYWYRQDPGQGLRLIYYSQIVNDFQKGDIAEGYSVSREKKESFPLTVTSAQKNPTAFYLCASSVGTYEKLFFGSGTQLSVL.

The gene calls are TRBV19 and TRBJ1-2; maybe TRBD1 (6 bases). Trimming took 4 bases from V and 4 from J, leaving 19 bases between them. CDR1 and CDR2 from the germline V gene are LNHDA and SQIVND (reference sequence). The CDR3 runs 16 residues. In DNA, the CDR3 is TGTGCCAGTAGTACGCGTCCCGGGACAATGCTCTATGGCTACACCTTC. Its translation: CASSTRPGTMLYGYTF.

The chain carries TRBV15 and TRBJ2-7, with D perhaps matching TRBD2 (6 bases). This CDR3 is 15 amino acids long. V dropped 0 bases and J dropped 1 base, with 10 bases sitting between them. CDR1 is LNHNV and CDR2 is YYDKDF in the germline V gene (reference sequence). Here the CDR3 DNA reads TGTGCCACCAGCAGAGATGGGACTCATTCCTACGAGCAGTACTTC. Protein sequence: CATSRDGTHSYEQYF.

This CDR3 reads CASRGREFNEQFF. The DNA of the CDR3 is TGTGCCAGTAGGGGGCGGGAGTTCAATGAGCAGTTCTTC. The V and J genes are TRBV19 and TRBJ2-1; 7 bases are shared with TRBD2. CDR3 length: 13 residues. Germline V CDR1 and CDR2: LNHDA, SQIVND (reference sequence). V lost 6 bases, J lost 6 bases, and 5 bases stayed unmatched.